A selection of T cell receptor beta chains follows, all from one sample in a study of T cell responses to AZD1222 COVID-19 vaccine. The table came from immunoSEQ multiplex PCR; TCRdb's copy has only in-frame clones and leaves some out. The table has approximately 170,000 clones, approximately 93% seen once. Sequenced here: peripheral blood, sampled on day 0 of AZD1222 vaccination. The receptors here all came from an adult in good health. Each CDR3 is given with its conserved first and last residue. Each record gives: J gene, D gene, clone size, V gene, CDR3 DNA, CDR3 protein. D genes are given only for firm matches. Clone sizes are given selectively: once, few, many, or a class where the clone is expanded.

>TRBJ2-5|NA|NA|TRBV6-2/TRBV6-3
TGTGCCAGCAGTTACCCGTCGTACCAGTACTTC
CASSYPSYQYF
>TRBJ1-6|NA|NA|TRBV7-8
TGTGCCAGCACCGTTGAGAAAAATTCACCCCTCCACTTT
CASTVEKNSPLHF
>TRBJ1-2|NA|NA|TRBV6-5
TGTGCCAGCAGTTACGCGTCAGGCACCGTCTATGGCTACACCTTC
CASSYASGTVYGYTF
>TRBJ1-3|NA|once|TRBV7-8
TGTGCCAGCAGCTCAGGACAGATCTCTGGAAACACCATATATTTT
CASSSGQISGNTIYF
>TRBJ1-2|NA|NA|TRBV19
TGTGCCAGTAGTAGGACCAAGGACTATGGCTACACCTTC
CASSRTKDYGYTF
>TRBJ1-2|TRBD1|NA|TRBV5-1
TGCGCCAGCAGCTTGGTAAATGAGGTCCCGGGACAGGGTAACTATGGCTACACCTTC
CASSLVNEVPGQGNYGYTF
>TRBJ1-1|NA|NA|TRBV14
TGTGCCAGCAGCCAAGATTCCCGGCTGGGGAACACTGAAGCTTTCTTT
CASSQDSRLGNTEAFF
>TRBJ1-1|NA|NA|TRBV18
TGTGCCAGCTCACCCACGCAGGGCTCGAACACTGAAGCTTTCTTT
CASSPTQGSNTEAFF
>TRBJ2-1|NA|once|TRBV19
TGTGCCAGTAGGACCGAACAGGGAAGGAATGAGCAGTTCTTC
CASRTEQGRNEQFF
>TRBJ2-1|NA|NA|TRBV19
TGTGCCAGTAGTTGGCTGTCGACCGAAAATGAGCAGTTCTTC
CASSWLSTENEQFF
>TRBJ2-3|TRBD1|NA|TRBV11-3
TGTGCCAGCAGCAAAGGGGGCACGCAGTATTTT
CASSKGGTQYF
>TRBJ2-3|NA|NA|TRBV5-1
TGCGCCAGCAGCCCGCGGGGAGTCAAGACAGATACGCAGTATTTT
CASSPRGVKTDTQYF
>TRBJ1-2|NA|NA|TRBV12-3/TRBV12-4
TGTGCCAGCAGTTTCAGAGTCTATGGCTACACCTTC
CASSFRVYGYTF
>TRBJ1-1|NA|NA|TRBV19
TGTGCCAGTAGTCTACAACATCTGAACACTGAAGCTTTCTTT
CASSLQHLNTEAFF
>TRBJ2-6|NA|NA|TRBV30
TGTGCCTGTGGCTTCACCCCTTCTGGGGCCAACGTCCTGACTTTC
CACGFTPSGANVLTF
>TRBJ1-1|NA|NA|TRBV3-1/TRBV3-2
TGTGCCAGCAGCCAAGAGGGGGGGGATGGGTTAGAGAACACTGAAGCTTTCTTT
CASSQEGGDGLENTEAFF
>TRBJ2-7|TRBD1|NA|TRBV11-3
TGTGCCGGCGAACACCTGGGACAGGGGCCCATCTACGAGCAGTACTTC
CAGEHLGQGPIYEQYF
>TRBJ2-7|NA|NA|TRBV27
TGTGCCAGCAGTTTAGCCGTGGCCTACGAGCAGTACTTC
CASSLAVAYEQYF
>TRBJ1-3|NA|once|TRBV19
TGTGCCAGTACCATAGGGATGCTTCAGGCCGGTGCCATATATTTT
CASTIGMLQAGAIYF
>TRBJ1-1|NA|once|TRBV7-9
TGTGCCAGCAGCCCACTAGAACGCGCTGAAGCTTTCTTT
CASSPLERAEAFF
>TRBJ2-3|NA|NA|TRBV3-1/TRBV3-2
TGTGCCAGCAGCCATGGAAACGCAGATACGCAGTATTTT
CASSHGNADTQYF
>TRBJ1-6|NA|NA|TRBV25-1
TGTGCCAGCAGTGCCTTTACTCCGGGGTCACCCCTCCACTTT
CASSAFTPGSPLHF
>TRBJ1-2|TRBD1|NA|TRBV9
TGTGCCAGCAGCGTAGCAAAGGGACAGCCCGGCTACACCTTC
CASSVAKGQPGYTF
>TRBJ1-1|NA|NA|TRBV15
TGTGCCACCAGCAGAGATCCCATCGACGGGGGCACTGAAGCTTTCTTT
CATSRDPIDGGTEAFF
>TRBJ1-1|NA|NA|TRBV2
TGTGCCAGCAGTGAGGACACTGAAGCTTTCTTT
CASSEDTEAFF
>TRBJ1-2|TRBD1|NA|TRBV2
TGTGCCACCGGGACAGGGGAGGGCTATGGCTACACCTTC
CATGTGEGYGYTF
>TRBJ2-5|TRBD2|once|TRBV6-5
TGTGCCAGCATTAAACTAGCGGGGTTCCAAGAGACCCAGTACTTC
CASIKLAGFQETQYF
>TRBJ1-1|NA|once|TRBV11-2
TGTGCCAGCAGCTTAGATCTCGACACTGAAGCTTTCTTT
CASSLDLDTEAFF
>TRBJ1-2|NA|NA|TRBV7-9
TGTGCCAGCAGCTTACTACAGGGAGGCGGCTACACCTTC
CASSLLQGGGYTF
>TRBJ2-7|NA|NA|TRBV9
TGTGCCAGCAGCGTAGATGGGACCCCAGGGAGCGAGCAGTACTTC
CASSVDGTPGSEQYF
>TRBJ1-1|TRBD1|NA|TRBV5-1
TGCGCCAGCAGCTCCACCCCCGGGACAGCGATTAACACTGAAGCTTTCTTT
CASSSTPGTAINTEAFF
>TRBJ2-7|TRBD1|NA|TRBV2
TGTGCCAGCAGTGTGACCGGGACAGGCCCACCCTACGGCTACGAGCAGTACTTC
CASSVTGTGPPYGYEQYF
>TRBJ1-1|NA|NA|TRBV7-9
TGTGCCAGCAGCCCCTCAGTGGGGGGGAACACTGAAGCTTTCTTT
CASSPSVGGNTEAFF
>TRBJ1-2|TRBD1|NA|TRBV5-4
TGTGCCAGCAGCTTGGCCTCAGGGGGTGGCTACACCTTC
CASSLASGGGYTF
>TRBJ2-6|NA|once|TRBV19
TGTGCCACCCTCCGTCACGGGGCCAACGTCCTGACTTTC
CATLRHGANVLTF
>TRBJ1-4|TRBD1|NA|TRBV6-1
TGTGCCAGCAGTGAAGGGCCAGGGGGGGGTGAAAAACTGTTTTTT
CASSEGPGGGEKLFF
>TRBJ2-1|NA|once|TRBV10-3
TGTGCCATCGGGTGGGAATCCTACAATGAGCAGTTCTTC
CAIGWESYNEQFF
>TRBJ1-2|NA|NA|TRBV6-2/TRBV6-3
TGTGCCAGCAGCCACCCGGGGTCAGGGCGAGGCTACACCTTC
CASSHPGSGRGYTF
>TRBJ1-1|NA|NA|TRBV6-5
TGTGCCAGCAGTCCCAGGCCCTCCGGCACTGAAGCTTTCTTT
CASSPRPSGTEAFF
>TRBJ2-1|NA|NA|TRBV28
TGTGCCAGCACCTCCCTCAACAATGAGCAGTTCTTC
CASTSLNNEQFF
>TRBJ2-7|NA|NA|TRBV7-9
TGTGCCAGCAGCTCCTCTATAGGGACCGACTACGAGCAGTACTTC
CASSSSIGTDYEQYF
>TRBJ1-3|NA|NA|TRBV27
TGTGCCAGCAGTTTATCAAGCAGGGGCTCTGGAAACACCATATATTTT
CASSLSSRGSGNTIYF
>TRBJ2-2|NA|NA|TRBV5-6
TGTGCCAGCAGCCTAAACACCGGGGAGCTGTTTTTT
CASSLNTGELFF
>TRBJ1-6|NA|NA|TRBV3-1/TRBV3-2
TGTGCCAGCAGCCAAGCCGGAGGGTATTCACCCCTCCACTTT
CASSQAGGYSPLHF
>TRBJ2-3|TRBD2|NA|TRBV5-1
TGCGCCAGCAGCTTTGGCGGGAGGCTTGATACGCAGTATTTT
CASSFGGRLDTQYF
>TRBJ1-1|NA|NA|TRBV28
TGTGCCAGCCATAGGCTCCAAACCAACACTGAAGCTTTCTTT
CASHRLQTNTEAFF
>TRBJ1-4|TRBD1|NA|TRBV5-1
TGCGCCAGCAGCTTAAACAGGGGAACTGAAAAACTGTTTTTT
CASSLNRGTEKLFF
>TRBJ1-5|NA|NA|TRBV2
TGTGCCAGCAGTGAAGAGGCAGGGGAACAGCCCCAGCATTTT
CASSEEAGEQPQHF
>TRBJ1-3|NA|once|TRBV20-1
TGCAGTGCTAGGAACAGGGACACCATATATTTT
CSARNRDTIYF
>TRBJ2-6|TRBD2|NA|TRBV5-4
TGTGCCAGCAGCGCCGGGACTAGAATTGGGGCCAACGTCCTGACTTTC
CASSAGTRIGANVLTF
>TRBJ2-1|NA|NA|TRBV12-3/TRBV12-4
TGTGCCAGCAGTTCGACCCGGGAGCAGTTCTTC
CASSSTREQFF